This note documents a single T cell receptor beta chain sequence. This clone's antigen is unknown. Base qualities are not provided; no much larger clone lies one nucleotide away. The sample comes from a study of shared clonotypes between healthy human individuals (dated by TCRdb to 2018 to 2021). Turning to the overall study: Three men and two women, aged 18 to 49 years, made up the cohort. Each donor's leukapheresis produced roughly between roughly 0.85 and 9.5 billion PBMCs. Libraries were prepared and TCR repertoires were sequenced by different laboratories using diverse techniques, in order to increase sequencing depth and limit assay-specific biases. Blood TCR repertoires of about five healthy adults were deeply sequenced to estimate repertoire size and the extent of clonotype sharing between individuals. Per donor, three plates each were used for CD4 naive and CD4 memory, two for CD8 naive, and one for CD8 memory. General study outcomes and caveats: Sampling was limited to blood, and TCR repertoires in tissue likely differ from TCR repertoires in blood. Compared with non-shared clonotypes, the clonotypes found in all four sorted-subset donors had higher generation probabilities. Sharing across a handful of donors was observed for about 5% of naive CD4, under 4% of naive CD8, 2% to 2.5% of memory CD4, and roughly 0.4% of memory CD8 clonotypes. The genetic and exposure-history diversity represented was limited by the small number of donors. Rarefaction of sorted-subset datasets indicated incomplete sequencing despite the large sequencing depth. Pairwise subsampling indicated that sequencing depth was expected to affect the degree of clonotype sharing among donors. Naive subsets generally had larger estimated clonotype richness than memory subsets.

From cysteine to phenylalanine, the CDR3 is 13 amino acids long. Only the CDR3 DNA stays, 39 bases, in frame from base 1. Sequences KGHSH (CDR1) and LQKENI (CDR2) are obtained from the germline V gene. V is pared back by 5 bases and J by 1 base, with 7 bases lying between the germline termini. Using the deep immunoSEQ assay, multiplex PCR amplified TCR CDR3 regions from genomic DNA. Extracted genomic DNA from each cell subset was distributed evenly across all wells of several immunoSEQ 96-well plates, and each plate was treated as a replicate. For sorted subsets, each replicate PCR was loaded with approximately 0.2 ug genomic DNA, equivalent to 30,000 or so T cell genomes. Purified libraries were measured with a Qubit 3.0 fluorometer, size-checked on a Bioanalyzer 2100, and measured again with the KAPA Library Quantification kit. A separate single-read 150-cycle Illumina NextSeq 550 flow cell was used to sequence each immunoSEQ 96-well plate. From the authors' description of their analysis: Because the immunoSEQ output held only junctional sequences and lacked quality scores, the filtering could not match the filtering applied to full-length reads. To assign V/J genes and CDR3, sequences were annotated using PyIR, a Python wrapper for IgBLAST v1.9, with IMGT germline references. Any read was removed if the V/J assignment was weak (E-value above 1e-6), the CDR3 was missing, or the read contained stop codons, out-of-frame junctions, or ambiguous translated residues. V3J clonotypes were defined as sequences sharing the same inferred V gene, J gene, and CDR3 amino acid sequence. The percentage overlap between two repertoires was calculated by dividing the number of shared unique clonotypes by the size of the smaller repertoire. Three approaches were used to assess repertoire richness: RTK rarefaction, the Chao1 estimator, and Recon v2.1 estimates of unobserved clonotypes. OLGA was used to compute generation probabilities for all TCRbeta clonotypes that the gDNA method yielded from a handful of donors. TCRdb re-hosts the immuneACCESS table, in-frame sequences only. Its copies lack some clones; in the studies checked, an unresolved V gene accounts for under half of them, and the cause for the rest is not known. Clone size and the V and J calls come from that table; the DNA yielded D and trimming. This sample has 1,400,000 or so clones in its table, and roughly 98.5% of those were observed once. The biggest ten clones account for roughly 0.35% of the sample.

Donors were healthy HIV-negative adults with no recently reported acute infections or vaccinations. All donors were Caucasian adults living in Nashville, Tennessee, USA. CD4+ T cells were enriched by magnetic negative selection; naive cells were then positively selected on CD45RA, and the negative fraction formed the memory subset. After blood collection by leukapheresis, PBMCs were isolated using Ficoll-Histopaque density gradient centrifugation and then cryopreserved in the vapor phase of liquid nitrogen. Analytical flow cytometry was used to check the purity and quantity of each magnetically sorted T cell population. From each sorted fraction, genomic DNA was isolated and quantified by UV absorbance on a Nanodrop 2000c.

This chain joins TRBV18 to TRBJ2-3; no D gene is confidently identified. The source of this sequence is a man aged 25-45 years in good health. Sequencing was done on a sample of naive CD4+ T cells sorted from blood. Per the publication, the cell subset or site label means: CD45RA+ positively selected. The sequence in DNA is TGTGCCAGCTCAGAAGGTGGCACAGATACGCAGTATTTT. Its amino acids are CASSEGGTDTQYF.